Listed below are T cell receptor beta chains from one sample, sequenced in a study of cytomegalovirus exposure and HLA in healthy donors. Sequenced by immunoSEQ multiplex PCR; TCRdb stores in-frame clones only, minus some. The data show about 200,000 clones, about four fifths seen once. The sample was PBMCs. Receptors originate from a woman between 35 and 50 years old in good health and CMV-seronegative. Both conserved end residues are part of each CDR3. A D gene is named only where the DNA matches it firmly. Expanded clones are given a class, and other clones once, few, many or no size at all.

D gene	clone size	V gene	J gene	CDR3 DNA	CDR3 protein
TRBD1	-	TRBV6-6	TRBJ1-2	TGTGCCAGCAGTTCCCGGACAGGGAGGGGTGGCTACACCTTC	CASSSRTGRGGYTF
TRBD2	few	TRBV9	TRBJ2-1	TGTGCCAGCAGTACACTAGCGGAGGGCACCTACAATGAGCAGTTCTTC	CASSTLAEGTYNEQFF
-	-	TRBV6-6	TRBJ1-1	TGTGCCAGCTTACTTCAGGGGACTGAAGCTTTCTTT	CASLLQGTEAFF
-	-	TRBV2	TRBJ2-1	TGTGCCGGCAGTCTTATCTACAATGAGCAGTTCTTC	CAGSLIYNEQFF
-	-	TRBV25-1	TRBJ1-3	TGTGCCAGCAGGACGGAGGGAACCTCTGGAAACACCATATATTTT	CASRTEGTSGNTIYF
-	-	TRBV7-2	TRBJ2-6	TGTGCCAGCAGTCAAGATGGGGCATTGAGCTCTGGGGCCAACGTCCTGACTTTC	CASSQDGALSSGANVLTF
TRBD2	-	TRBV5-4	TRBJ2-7	TGTGCCAGCAGCTGGACTAGCGGGACTTCCTACGAGCAGTACTTC	CASSWTSGTSYEQYF
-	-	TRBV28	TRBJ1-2	TGTGCCAGCAGCAATTCACCCAGGAGGGATGGCTACACCTTC	CASSNSPRRDGYTF
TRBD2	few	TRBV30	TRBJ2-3	TGTGCCTTACGACTAGCCCTTAGCACAGATACGCAGTATTTT	CALRLALSTDTQYF
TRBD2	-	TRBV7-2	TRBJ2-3	TGTGCCAGCAGCGCAGCGAGCGGGAGGGCCGGAGATACGCAGTATTTT	CASSAASGRAGDTQYF
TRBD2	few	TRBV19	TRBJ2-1	TGTGCCAGTACCGAACTAGCGGGAGTGTTTAATGAGCAGTTCTTC	CASTELAGVFNEQFF
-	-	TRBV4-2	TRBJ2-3	TGTGCCAGCAGCCCAAGATCAGGGAACCAGCCCCAGTATTTT	CASSPRSGNQPQYF
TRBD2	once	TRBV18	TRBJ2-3	TGTGCCAGCTCACCGGGACTAGCGGGACTCTCTGGCACAGATACGCAGTATTTT	CASSPGLAGLSGTDTQYF
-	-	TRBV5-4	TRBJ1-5	TGTGCCAGCAGCGCGGGACCTGGCAATCAGCCCCAGCATTTT	CASSAGPGNQPQHF
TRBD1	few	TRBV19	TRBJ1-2	TGTGCCAGTAGTGGACAGGGGGCCAGTGGCTACACCTTC	CASSGQGASGYTF
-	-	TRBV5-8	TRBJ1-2	TGTGCCAGCACCTTGGGAACGGACAGTCTTACCTATGGCTACACCTTC	CASTLGTDSLTYGYTF
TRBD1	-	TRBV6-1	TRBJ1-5	TGTGCCAGCAAGGAGGGACAGGGCCTAAATCAGCCCCAGCATTTT	CASKEGQGLNQPQHF
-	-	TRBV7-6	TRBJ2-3	TGTGCCAGCAGCTTAGCCGGTGGAGCTGATACGCAGTATTTT	CASSLAGGADTQYF
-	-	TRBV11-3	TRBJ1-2	TGTGCCAGCAGCCCCGCCCCAGGCGTCTATGGCTACACCTTC	CASSPAPGVYGYTF
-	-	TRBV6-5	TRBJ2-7	TGTGCCAGCAGTCCCCTCCGAGGGGGAGCCTACGAGCAGTACTTC	CASSPLRGGAYEQYF
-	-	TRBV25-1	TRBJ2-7	TGTGCCAGCAGTGAGTTCCAGGGTAGAGGCGAGCAGTACTTC	CASSEFQGRGEQYF
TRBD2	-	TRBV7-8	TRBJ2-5	TGTGCCAGCAGCTTGCGCGGTTGGGTAGCGGGAGAGGAGGTGGCCCAGTACTTC	CASSLRGWVAGEEVAQYF
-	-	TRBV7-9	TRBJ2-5	TGTTCCAGCTCCAGGGCCCAAGAGACCCAGTACTTC	CSSSRAQETQYF
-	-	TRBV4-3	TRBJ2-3	TGCGCCAGCAGCCAAGTTGGAGGGCCTACAGATACGCAGTATTTT	CASSQVGGPTDTQYF
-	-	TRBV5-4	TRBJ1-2	TGTGCCAGCACCCCATACGCGTTCAGGGATAACTATGGCTACACCTTC	CASTPYAFRDNYGYTF
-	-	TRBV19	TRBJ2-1	TGTGCCAGTAGTATTGGGGGGAGCGGAAAGAATGAGCAGTTCTTC	CASSIGGSGKNEQFF
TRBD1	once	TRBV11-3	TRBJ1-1	TGTGCCAGCAGCTTATCGGTAACAGGGGGAAGAGCTTTCTTT	CASSLSVTGGRAFF
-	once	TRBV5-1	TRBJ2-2	TGCGCCAGCAGCTTGATGGGGGCGGACACCGGGGAGCTGTTTTTT	CASSLMGADTGELFF
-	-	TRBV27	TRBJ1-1	TGTGCCAGCAGCTCTGGACAGCCCTGGGACACTGAAGCTTTCTTT	CASSSGQPWDTEAFF
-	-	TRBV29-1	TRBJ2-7	TGCAGCGTTGTTCCCTGGGGGCAGAGAACCTACGAGCAGTACTTC	CSVVPWGQRTYEQYF
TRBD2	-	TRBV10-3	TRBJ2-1	TGTGCCATCACCGAGAGGGCTAGCGGGAGCGACAATGAGCAGTTCTTC	CAITERASGSDNEQFF
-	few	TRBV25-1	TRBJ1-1	TGTGCCAGCAGTGAAGGTCCGGGAGAGGACACTGAAGCTTTCTTT	CASSEGPGEDTEAFF
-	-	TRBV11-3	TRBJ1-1	TGTGCCAGCAGCTTAGAGGCTCCGATAAACACTGAAGCTTTCTTT	CASSLEAPINTEAFF
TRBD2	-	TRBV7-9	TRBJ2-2	TGTGCCAGCAGCTTTTATTTAGAACTAGCGGGCAACGGGGAGCTGTTTTTT	CASSFYLELAGNGELFF
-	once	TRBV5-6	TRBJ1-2	TGTGCCAGCAGCTTAACAGGCGCGTATGGCTACACCTTC	CASSLTGAYGYTF